One and the same sample provided the 9 T cell receptor beta chains below, sequenced in a study of cytomegalovirus exposure and HLA in healthy donors. The PCR was carried out with 60 Vbeta primers and 13 Jbeta primers. The protocol was immunoSEQ multiplex PCR, while the TCRdb copy is restricted to in-frame clones and leaves out a portion. The profile shows 200,000 or so clones, around 80% of them singletons. The material sequenced was PBMCs. These TCRs come from a woman under 30 in good health and CMV-seropositive.

This clone was counted a few times. The V call is TRBV6-5, the J call TRBJ2-1; a weak D match, TRBD2 (6 bases). The germline V gene has CDR1 MNHEY and CDR2 SVGAGI. CDR3 length: 13 residues. Trimming cost V 10 bases and J 3 bases, with 13 bases left between them. CDR3 amino acids: CATTTGDYNEQFF. The CDR3 coding sequence is TGTGCCACCACGACGGGGGACTACAATGAGCAGTTCTTC.

V gene TRBV19 combines with J gene TRBJ1-1; 7 nucleotides line up with TRBD1. This CDR3 is 13 amino acids long. V lost 4 bases to trimming and J lost 5 bases; unmatched junction nucleotides: 4. Germline lookup yields CDR1 LNHDA and CDR2 SQIVND (reference sequence). As DNA, the CDR3 is TGTGCCAGTAGTACCGTCAGGGGGACTGAAGCTTTCTTT. Translated: CASSTVRGTEAFF.

The chain is built from TRBV5-1 and TRBJ2-7, with 8 bases identical to TRBD1. Germline V gene sequence: CDR1 SGHRS, CDR2 YFSETQ. The CDR3 runs 14 residues. The V and J ends lost 3 bases and 2 bases, in that order; junction bases with no gene match: 4. The CDR3 here is CASSSRDRTYEQYF. The DNA of the CDR3 is TGCGCCAGCAGCTCCCGGGACAGGACCTACGAGCAGTACTTC.

The rearrangement links TRBV11-2 to TRBJ2-5; 10 positions match TRBD2. The V segment lost 4 bases and the J segment 1 base; nucleotides outside the gene matches: 12. Germline CDR1 and CDR2: SGHAT and FQNNGV. The CDR3 length is 18 residues. The CDR3 spells CASSYEAGGGVGQETQYF. For the CDR3, the DNA is TGTGCCAGCAGCTACGAAGCGGGGGGGGGCGTTGGCCAAGAGACCCAGTACTTC.

V and J are TRBV5-1 and TRBJ1-2; no reliable D call. This CDR3 has 8 residues. CDR1 is SGHRS, CDR2 YFSETQ, per germline. The chain's CDR3 is CAPHPPTF. The CDR3 DNA reads TGCGCTCCACATCCCCCCACCTTC. The complete variable domain, with remaining parts taken from reference TRBV5-1 and TRBJ1-2, reads KAGVTQTPRYLIKTRGQQVTLSCSPISGHRSVSWYQQTPGQGLQFLFEYFSETQRNKGNFPGRFSGRQFSNSRSEMNVSTLELGDSALYLCAPHPPTFGSGTRLTVV.

This clone appeared once. The chain couples TRBV11-2 to TRBJ2-3; 10 bases are a match to TRBD2. The ends lost 3 bases at V and 4 bases at J; junction bases unmatched: 4. CDR3 length: 15 amino acids. Germline-derived CDR1 and CDR2 are SGHAT and FQNNGV. CDR3 coding DNA: TGTGCCAGCAGCTTGGCTAGCGGGGGCCCAGATACGCAGTATTTT. It codes for CASSLASGGPDTQYF.

The V and J genes are TRBV4-2 and TRBJ2-2; tentatively, D is TRBD1 (5 bases). The CDR3 spans 14 residues. Between the trimmed V and J ends, which lost 4 bases and 5 bases, there was a span of 11 bases. Germline lookup yields CDR1 LGHNA and CDR2 YNFKEQ. The CDR3: CASSPGPGTGELFF. The CDR3 DNA sequence: TGTGCCAGCAGCCCTGGACCAGGGACCGGGGAGCTGTTTTTT.

This clone was counted between two and nine times. The gene calls are TRBV6-5 and TRBJ1-1; TRBD1 is a possible D gene (5 bases). Germline loops: CDR1 MNHEY, CDR2 SVGAGI. The CDR3 length is 13 residues. Trimming removed 6 bases at V and 2 bases at J, with 10 bases between. As DNA, the CDR3 is TGTGCCAGCAGGATAACAGGTAACACTGAAGCTTTCTTT. It codes for CASRITGNTEAFF.

The chain employs TRBV12-5 and TRBJ1-4, with 7 nucleotides matching TRBD1. With 7 bases clipped from V and 3 bases from J, the junction kept 5 bases outside the gene matches. The CDR3 length is 14 residues. Germline-derived CDR1 and CDR2 are LGHNT and FRNRAP. The CDR3 DNA reads TGTGCTAGTGCCAAACAGGGGTCTAATGAAAAACTGTTTTTT. Translation gives CASAKQGSNEKLFF.